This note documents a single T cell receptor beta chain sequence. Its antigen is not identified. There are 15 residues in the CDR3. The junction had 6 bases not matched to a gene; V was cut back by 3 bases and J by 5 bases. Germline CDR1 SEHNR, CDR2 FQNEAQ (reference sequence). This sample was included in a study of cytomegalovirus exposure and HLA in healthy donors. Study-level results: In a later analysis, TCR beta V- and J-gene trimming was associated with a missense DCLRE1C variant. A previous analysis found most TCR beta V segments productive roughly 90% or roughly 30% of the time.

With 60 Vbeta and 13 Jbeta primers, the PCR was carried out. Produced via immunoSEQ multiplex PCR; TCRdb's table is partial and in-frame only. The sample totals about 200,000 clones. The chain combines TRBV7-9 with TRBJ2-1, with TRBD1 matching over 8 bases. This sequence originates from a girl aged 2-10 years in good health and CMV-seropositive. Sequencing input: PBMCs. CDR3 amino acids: CASSFGGTGNNEQFF. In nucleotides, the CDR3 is TGTGCCAGCAGCTTTGGGGGGACAGGCAACAATGAGCAGTTCTTC.